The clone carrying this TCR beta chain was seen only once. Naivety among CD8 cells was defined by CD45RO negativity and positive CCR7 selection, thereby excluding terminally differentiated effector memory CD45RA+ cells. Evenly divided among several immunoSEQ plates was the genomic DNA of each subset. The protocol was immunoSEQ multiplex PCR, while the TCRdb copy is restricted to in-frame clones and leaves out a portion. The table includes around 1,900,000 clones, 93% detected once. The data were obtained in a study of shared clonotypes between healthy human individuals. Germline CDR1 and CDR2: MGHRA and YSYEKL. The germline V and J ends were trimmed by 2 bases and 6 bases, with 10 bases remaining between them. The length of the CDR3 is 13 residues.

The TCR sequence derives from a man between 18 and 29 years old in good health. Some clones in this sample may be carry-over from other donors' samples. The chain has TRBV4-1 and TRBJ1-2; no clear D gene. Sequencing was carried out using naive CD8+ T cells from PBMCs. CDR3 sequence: CASSQTRANGYTF. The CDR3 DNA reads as TGCGCCAGCAGCCAAACGAGAGCAAATGGCTACACCTTC.